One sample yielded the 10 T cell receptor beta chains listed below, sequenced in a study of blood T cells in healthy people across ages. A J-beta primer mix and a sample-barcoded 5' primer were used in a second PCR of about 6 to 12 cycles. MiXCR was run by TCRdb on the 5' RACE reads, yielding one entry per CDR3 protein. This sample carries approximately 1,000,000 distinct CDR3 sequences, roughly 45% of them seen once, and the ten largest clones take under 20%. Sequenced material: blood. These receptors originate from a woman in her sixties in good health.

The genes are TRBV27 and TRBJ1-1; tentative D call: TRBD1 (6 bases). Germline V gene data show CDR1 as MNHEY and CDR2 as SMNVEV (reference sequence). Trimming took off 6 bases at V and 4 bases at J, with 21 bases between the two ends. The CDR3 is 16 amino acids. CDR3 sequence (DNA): TGTGCCAGCAGCCCTTTTGGGGGCGCCTCGACCACTGAAGCTTTCTTT. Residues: CASSPFGGASTTEAFF.

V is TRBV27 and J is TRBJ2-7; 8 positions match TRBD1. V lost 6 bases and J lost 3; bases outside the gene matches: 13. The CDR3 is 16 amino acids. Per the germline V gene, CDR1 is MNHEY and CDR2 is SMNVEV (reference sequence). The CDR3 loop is CASSLYGQGHDYEQYF. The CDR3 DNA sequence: TGTGCCAGCAGCCTCTATGGACAGGGACACGACTACGAGCAGTACTTC.

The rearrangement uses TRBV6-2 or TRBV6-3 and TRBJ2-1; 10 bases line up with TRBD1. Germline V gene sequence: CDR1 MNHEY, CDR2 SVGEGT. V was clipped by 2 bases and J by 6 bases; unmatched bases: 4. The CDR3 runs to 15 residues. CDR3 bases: TGTGCCAGCAGTTACCCGGGACAGGGGTGCAATGAGCAGTTCTTC. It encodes CASSYPGQGCNEQFF.

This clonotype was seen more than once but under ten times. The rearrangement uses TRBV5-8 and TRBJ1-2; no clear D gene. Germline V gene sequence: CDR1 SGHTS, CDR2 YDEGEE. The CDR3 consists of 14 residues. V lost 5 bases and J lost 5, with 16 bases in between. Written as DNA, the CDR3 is TGTGCCAGCAGTCCCGGACCGACCTATTATGGCTACACCTTC. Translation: CASSPGPTYYGYTF.

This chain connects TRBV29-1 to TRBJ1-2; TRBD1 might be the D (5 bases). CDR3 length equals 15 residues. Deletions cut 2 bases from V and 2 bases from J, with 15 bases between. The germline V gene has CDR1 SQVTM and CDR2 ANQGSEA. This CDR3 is CSVESPRDVNYGYTF. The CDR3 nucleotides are TGCAGCGTTGAAAGCCCCCGGGACGTAAACTATGGCTACACCTTC.

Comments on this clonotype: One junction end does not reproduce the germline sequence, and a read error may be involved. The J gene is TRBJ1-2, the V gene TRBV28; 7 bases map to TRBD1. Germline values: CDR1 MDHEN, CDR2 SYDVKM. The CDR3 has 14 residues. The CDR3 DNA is TGTGTCAGCAGAGTTGGGGACAGAGACTATGGCTACACCTTC. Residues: CVSRVGDRDYGYTF.

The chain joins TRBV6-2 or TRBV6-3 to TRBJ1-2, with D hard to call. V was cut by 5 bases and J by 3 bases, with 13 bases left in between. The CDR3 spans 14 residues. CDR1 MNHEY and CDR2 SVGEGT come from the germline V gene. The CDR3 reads CASSNIDADYGYTF. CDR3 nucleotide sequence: TGTGCCAGCAGTAACATCGATGCGGACTATGGCTACACCTTC.

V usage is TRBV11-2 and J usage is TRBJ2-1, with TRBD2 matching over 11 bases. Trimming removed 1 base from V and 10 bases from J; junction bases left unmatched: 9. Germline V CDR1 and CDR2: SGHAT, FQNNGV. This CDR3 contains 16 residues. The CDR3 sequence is CASSLVTSGNAREQFF. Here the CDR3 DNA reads TGTGCCAGCAGCTTAGTGACTAGCGGGAATGCGAGAGAGCAGTTCTTC. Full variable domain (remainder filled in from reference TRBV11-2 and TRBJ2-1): EAGVAQSPRYKIIEKRQSVAFWCNPISGHATLYWYQQILGQGPKLLIQFQNNGVVDDSQLPKDRFSAERLKGVDSTLKIQPAKLEDSAVYLCASSLVTSGNAREQFFGPGTRLTVL.

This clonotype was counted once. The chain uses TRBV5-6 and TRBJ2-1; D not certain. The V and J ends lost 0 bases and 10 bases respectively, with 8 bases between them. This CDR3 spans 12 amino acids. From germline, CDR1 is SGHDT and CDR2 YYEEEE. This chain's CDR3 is CASSLANYEQFF. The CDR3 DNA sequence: TGTGCCAGCAGCTTGGCCAACTACGAGCAGTTCTTC. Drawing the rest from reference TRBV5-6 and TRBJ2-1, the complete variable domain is DAGVTQSPTHLIKTRGQQVTLRCSPKSGHDTVSWYQQALGQGPQFIFQYYEEEERQRGNFPDRFSGHQFPNYSSELNVNALLLGDSALYLCASSLANYEQFFGPGTRLTVL.

The CDR3 nucleotides read TGTGCCAGCAGCTTAGGTCCCGGTTGGACAGGGGACAATCAGCCCCAGCATTTT. Its translation: CASSLGPGWTGDNQPQHF. The V call is TRBV7-9, the J call TRBJ1-5; 9 bases map to TRBD1. This CDR3 has 18 amino acids. V gave up 1 base and J gave up 3 bases; unmatched junction bases: 10. CDR1 is SEHNR and CDR2 is FQNEAQ in the germline V gene (reference sequence).